This entry lists 21 T cell receptor beta chains sequenced from one sample in a study of blood T cell repertoires in COVID-19 (TCRdb year 2020). The library was built by means of the immunoSEQ multiplex PCR assay. TCRdb carries this immuneACCESS record with in-frame sequences only. Its versions omit some clonotypes, under half of them owing to an unresolved V gene in the studies checked, with the rest unexplained. The sample table contains roughly 300,000 clones; only one count was recorded for 90% of them. The ten most abundant clones make up 6.5% to 8% of the sample. The sequenced sample consisted of peripheral blood. These TCRs come from a woman in her 30s with COVID-19, enrolled during active disease.

Of note for this clone: Other DNA sequences within the sample encode an identical CDR3. This chain links TRBV20-1 with TRBJ2-5; D perhaps matches TRBD1 (5 bases). The CDR3 has 11 residues. The germline V gene has CDR1 DFQATT and CDR2 SNEGSKA (reference sequence). V lost 5 bases and J lost 5, with 9 bases in between. CDR3 DNA sequence: TGCAGTGCTTGGGGCACGGAGACCCAGTACTTC. Amino acids: CSAWGTETQYF.

A few counts support this clone. The chain links TRBV6-5 to TRBJ2-2, with D possibly matching TRBD1 (5 bases). The V end was cut by 0 bases, the J end by 3 bases, with 8 bases between. Germline CDR1 and CDR2: MNHEY and SVGAGI. There are 15 residues in the CDR3. This chain's CDR3 is CASSYSTAYTGELFF. The CDR3 DNA sequence: TGTGCCAGCAGTTACTCGACAGCATACACCGGGGAGCTGTTTTTT.

The V gene is TRBV29-1, the J gene TRBJ1-3, with 8 bases aligning to TRBD1. The CDR3 contains 12 residues. CDR1 is SQVTM and CDR2 is ANQGSEA in the germline V gene. The trim removed 8 bases at V and 4 bases at J, leaving 4 bases unmatched. CDR3 coding DNA: TGCAGCACAAGGACAGGGGGAAACACCATATATTTT. Translation: CSTRTGGNTIYF.

The genes are TRBV7-2 and TRBJ1-2; TRBD1 matches 7 bases. The length of the CDR3 is 15 residues. In germline, CDR1 is SGHTA, CDR2 FQGNSA. The trim removed 7 bases at V and 4 bases at J, leaving 12 bases unmatched. This chain's CDR3 is CASTVNRGRGYGYTF. CDR3 coding DNA: TGTGCCAGCACCGTTAACAGGGGAAGAGGCTATGGCTACACCTTC.

The sample holds one count of this clone. The chain combines TRBV11-2 with TRBJ2-2; possibly TRBD1 for D (5 bases). Germline lookup yields CDR1 SGHAT and CDR2 FQNNGV. V dropped 5 bases and J dropped 4 bases, with 17 bases sitting between them. The CDR3 has 16 amino acids. CDR3 in amino acids: CASSPLEGDGTGELFF. CDR3 sequence (DNA): TGTGCCAGCAGCCCGTTGGAAGGGGATGGCACCGGGGAGCTGTTTTTT.

This chain uses TRBV19 with TRBJ1-6; the D is unclear. This CDR3 comprises 14 residues. Germline CDR1 reads LNHDA; CDR2 reads SQIVND (reference sequence). The ends were cut back, 3 bases at V and 7 bases at J, with 10 bases in the middle. CDR3 DNA: TGTGCCAGTAGTATCGGCGACAACAATTCACCCCTCCACTTT. Amino acid sequence: CASSIGDNNSPLHF.

CDR3 protein: CASSLVPGEREETQYF. The CDR3 DNA reads TGTGCCAGCAGCTTAGTCCCAGGGGAGAGGGAAGAGACCCAGTACTTC. This chain joins TRBV11-2 and TRBJ2-5, with D possibly matching TRBD1 (6 bases). The germline gives CDR1 SGHAT, CDR2 FQNNGV. The CDR3 is made up of 16 amino acids. Trimming stripped 1 base from V and 3 bases from J, with 15 bases between.

V usage is TRBV6-4 and J usage is TRBJ2-1; D possibly corresponds to TRBD2 (6 bases). Trimming took 4 bases from V and 0 from J, leaving 10 bases between them. The V gene's germline CDR1 is MRHNA and CDR2 SNTAGT. This CDR3 is 15 amino acids long. CDR3 sequence reads: CASSGEAGSYNEQFF. DNA for the CDR3: TGTGCCAGCAGTGGGGAGGCCGGCTCCTACAATGAGCAGTTCTTC.

In its sample, this clone was seen once. The genes are TRBV7-9 and TRBJ1-1; D uncertain. The CDR3 length is 14 residues. Germline values: CDR1 SEHNR, CDR2 FQNEAQ (reference sequence). The V end was cut by 5 bases, the J end by 0 bases, with 10 bases between. Here the CDR3 DNA reads TGTGCCAGCAGCCCCCAGAACATGAACACTGAAGCTTTCTTT. Translation: CASSPQNMNTEAFF.

This rearrangement joins TRBV18 to TRBJ2-1; TRBD2 matches at 13 bases. V lost 5 bases, J lost 8 bases, and 3 bases stayed unmatched. Looked up from germline, CDR1 is KGHSH and CDR2 is LQKENI. The CDR3 is 14 residues long. The CDR3 spells CASSRTSGSYEQFF. Written as DNA, the CDR3 is TGTGCCAGCTCAAGGACTAGCGGGAGCTATGAGCAGTTCTTC.

The V gene is TRBV28, the J gene TRBJ2-7, with D unresolved. In germline, CDR1 is MDHEN, CDR2 SYDVKM. With 2 bases removed from V and 0 bases from J, the gap between germline ends came to 14 bases. The CDR3 is 16 residues long. The CDR3 DNA follows: TGTGCCAGCAGTTTAAAAGTCCGGGTAAGCTCCTACGAGCAGTACTTC. It translates to CASSLKVRVSSYEQYF.

This chain connects TRBV27 to TRBJ2-7, with a weak D call TRBD1 (6 bases). Germline lookup yields CDR1 MNHEY and CDR2 SMNVEV (reference sequence). The V gene lost 5 bases and the J gene lost 2 bases, with 16 bases spanning the gap. The CDR3 covers 15 residues. The CDR3 reads CASSLTRDTTYEQYF. In DNA form, the CDR3 reads TGTGCCAGCAGTCTTACCCGGGACACTACCTACGAGCAGTACTTC.

CDR3 DNA: TGCAGTGCTAGTAAGGGGGCAGGGACTAATGAAAAACTGTTTTTT. Amino acids: CSASKGAGTNEKLFF. This chain uses TRBV20-1 with TRBJ1-4; 7 positions match TRBD1. Germline V lookup: CDR1 DFQATT, CDR2 SNEGSKA (reference sequence). V trimming: 3 bases; J trimming: 2 bases; junction bases outside the gene matches: 6. The CDR3 is made up of 15 amino acids.

The chain couples TRBV7-9 to TRBJ2-7; D is perhaps TRBD1 (5 bases). Per germline, CDR1 SEHNR and CDR2 FQNEAQ (reference sequence). This CDR3 spans 13 amino acids. The V and J ends lost 6 bases and 3 bases respectively, with 12 bases between them. The chain's CDR3 is CASRTERGYEQYF. The CDR3 bases are TGTGCCAGCAGGACAGAGCGAGGCTACGAGCAGTACTTC.

J is TRBJ1-6 and V is TRBV18, with 9 bases identical to TRBD1. The CDR3 totals 17 residues. J was trimmed by 8 bases and V by 1 base; bases with no gene match: 9. The germline V gene has CDR1 KGHSH and CDR2 LQKENI. The CDR3 loop reads CASSPQSGQGYHSPLHF. CDR3 nucleotides: TGTGCCAGCTCACCACAATCGGGACAGGGTTATCATTCACCCCTCCACTTT.

This chain joins TRBV10-3 and TRBJ2-1, with 8 bases fitting TRBD1. Germline-derived CDR1 and CDR2 are ENHRY and SYGVKD. Losses at the gene ends were 8 bases for V and 4 bases for J; bases not matched to a gene: 4. CDR3 length equals 13 residues. The CDR3 DNA follows: TGTGCCATCCGGGGACAGGAATACAATGAGCAGTTCTTC. This gives the protein CAIRGQEYNEQFF.

The chain employs TRBV3-1 (or the pseudogene TRBV3-2) and TRBJ2-1; TRBD2 agrees at 11 bases. The CDR3 length is 15 residues. V shed 6 bases and J 6 bases; nucleotides not matched to a gene: 7. Germline V gives CDR1 LGHDT, CDR2 YNNKEL (reference sequence). This CDR3 reads CASSYSGTSGNEQFF. CDR3 bases: TGTGCCAGCAGTTATTCCGGGACTAGCGGCAATGAGCAGTTCTTC.

The chain combines TRBV9 with TRBJ2-3; 8 positions match TRBD2. This CDR3 region has 15 residues. The trim removed 6 bases at V and 11 bases at J, leaving 17 bases unmatched. The V gene's germline CDR1 is SGDLS and CDR2 YYNGEE. This chain's CDR3 is CASTPGGRYGGGQYF. In DNA form, the CDR3 reads TGTGCCAGCACCCCCGGCGGGAGGTACGGGGGCGGGCAGTATTTT.

This rearrangement joins TRBV19 to TRBJ2-1, with a tentative D call TRBD2 (5 bases). This CDR3 has 12 residues. Trimming left V 6 bases short and J 4 bases short, with 7 bases between. Germline assignment: CDR1 LNHDA and CDR2 SQIVND (reference sequence). The DNA for the CDR3 is TGTGCCAGTAGAGGGAGTTACAATGAGCAGTTCTTC. Its protein is CASRGSYNEQFF.

CDR3 residues: CASSPLMGGRRSYNEQFF. DNA for the CDR3: TGTGCCAGCAGCCCCCTGATGGGCGGGAGAAGGTCCTACAATGAGCAGTTCTTC. V and J are TRBV3-1 (or the pseudogene TRBV3-2) and TRBJ2-1; 7 nucleotides match TRBD2. V dropped 4 bases and J dropped 1; count of bases not matched to a gene: 13. The CDR3 loop spans 18 amino acids. Germline V gives CDR1 LGHDT, CDR2 YNNKEL (reference sequence).

This clone was counted once. This chain links TRBV5-5 with TRBJ2-5; 8 bases map to TRBD1. CDR1 SGHKS and CDR2 YYEKEE come from the germline V gene (reference sequence). Unmatched junction bases numbered 5, after V lost 2 bases and J lost 2 bases. This CDR3 has 15 residues. The CDR3 sequence: CASSFRGRLQETQYF. The CDR3 DNA sequence: TGTGCCAGCAGCTTCAGGGGGCGCCTTCAAGAGACCCAGTACTTC.